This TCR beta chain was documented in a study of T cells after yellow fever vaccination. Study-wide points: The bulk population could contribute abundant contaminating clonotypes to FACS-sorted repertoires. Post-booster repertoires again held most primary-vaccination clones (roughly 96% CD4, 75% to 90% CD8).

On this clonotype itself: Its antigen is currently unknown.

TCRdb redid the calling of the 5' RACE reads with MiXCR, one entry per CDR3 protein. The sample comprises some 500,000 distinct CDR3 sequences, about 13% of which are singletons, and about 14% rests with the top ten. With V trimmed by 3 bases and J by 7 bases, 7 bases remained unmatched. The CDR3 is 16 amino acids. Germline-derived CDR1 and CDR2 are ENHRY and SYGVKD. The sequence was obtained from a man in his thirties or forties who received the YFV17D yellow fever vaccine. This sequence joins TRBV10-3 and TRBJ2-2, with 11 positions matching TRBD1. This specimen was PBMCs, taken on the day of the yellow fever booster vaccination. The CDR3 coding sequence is TGTGCCATCAGTGATCCGAGGACAGGGGGCTTCGGGGAGCTGTTTTTT. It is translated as CAISDPRTGGFGELFF.